This T cell receptor beta chain was recorded in a study of T-cell reconstitution after alpha-beta-depleted transplantation in children. V lost 1 base, J lost 0 bases, and 6 bases stayed unmatched. CDR1 DFQATT and CDR2 SNEGSKA come from the germline V gene (reference sequence). The CDR3 has 16 amino acids. Molecular barcoding with unique molecular identifiers was used for the TCRbeta library. TCRdb used MiXCR to reprocess the PCR reads, holding one entry per CDR3 protein. The table has around 600,000 distinct CDR3 sequences, over 15% seen once. This clonotype was recorded at least ten times. The source was PBMCs from the stem cell graft donor, collected from the stem cell graft. The clonotype originates from a human donor who donated a stem cell graft to a child with acute myeloid leukemia. The rearrangement links TRBV20-1 to TRBJ2-1, with TRBD2 matching over 7 bases. DNA of the CDR3: TGCAGTGCTAGAGCCACCACTAGCGTCTCCTACAATGAGCAGTTCTTC. As protein: CSARATTSVSYNEQFF.